The 27 T cell receptor beta chains below all came from one sample that was sequenced in a study of shared clonotypes between healthy human individuals. Assay: immunoSEQ multiplex PCR; the TCRdb copy retains only in-frame clones and omits some. The repertoire consists of about 1.5 million clones, with approximately 98% occurring once and the leading ten covering about 0.42%. Input material: naive CD4+ T cells sorted from blood. Indicated subset: CD45RA+ positively selected. The receptors derive from a man aged 25-45 years in good health.

The chain uses TRBV19 and TRBJ2-5, with no clear D. Germline CDR1 and CDR2: LNHDA and SQIVND (reference sequence). The CDR3 contains 15 residues. V lost 3 bases and J lost 5, with 16 bases in between. The CDR3 reads CASSIWIGLGETQYF. The CDR3 region has the DNA TGTGCCAGTAGTATTTGGATAGGCTTAGGGGAGACCCAGTACTTC.

This chain connects TRBV10-3 to TRBJ2-7; the match to TRBD1 covers 7 bases. CDR1 is ENHRY and CDR2 is SYGVKD in the germline V gene. CDR3 length equals 15 residues. V lost 6 bases to trimming and J lost 2 bases; unmatched junction nucleotides: 10. The CDR3 sequence: CAIRSDRSSPYEQYF. The CDR3 DNA sequence: TGTGCCATCAGGTCGGACAGGTCGAGCCCCTACGAGCAGTACTTC.

This sequence joins TRBV6-5 and TRBJ2-3; 8 nucleotides agree with TRBD2. Looked up from germline, CDR1 is MNHEY and CDR2 is SVGAGI. Trimming took 6 bases from V and 4 from J; bases not matched to a gene: 9. This CDR3 has 15 amino acids. The DNA of the CDR3 is TGTGCCAGCAGATATAGCGGGGCGCGGGCAGATACGCAGTATTTT. The encoded protein is CASRYSGARADTQYF.

V is TRBV5-1 and J is TRBJ2-3; D is undetermined. V was cut by 3 bases and J by 1 base, with 12 bases left in between. Germline V lookup: CDR1 SGHRS, CDR2 YFSETQ. This CDR3 spans 15 amino acids. The CDR3 region is CASSSGRLGTDTQYF. CDR3 DNA sequence: TGCGCCAGCAGCTCCGGACGTCTGGGCACAGATACGCAGTATTTT.

The chain employs TRBV28 and TRBJ2-7; D not resolved. The germline gives CDR1 MDHEN, CDR2 SYDVKM. This CDR3 contains 12 residues. V gave up 2 bases and J gave up 5 bases, with 7 bases separating them. CDR3 loop: CASSLVPNEQYF. The CDR3 nucleotides are TGTGCCAGCAGTTTAGTTCCAAACGAGCAGTACTTC.

V and J are TRBV19 and TRBJ1-1; 10 bases are a match to TRBD1. CDR3 size: 15 residues. After removal of 5 bases from V and 0 bases from J, the junction contained 3 bases not matched to a gene. Germline V gene sequence: CDR1 LNHDA, CDR2 SQIVND (reference sequence). In DNA form, the CDR3 reads TGTGCCAGTAGTGGAGGGACAGGGGTGAACACTGAAGCTTTCTTT. Protein: CASSGGTGVNTEAFF.

The chain combines TRBV11-2 with TRBJ2-7, with D perhaps matching TRBD1 or TRBD2 (7 bases each). The CDR3 runs to 14 residues. Trimming left V 3 bases short and J 4 bases short, with 13 bases between. The germline gives CDR1 SGHAT, CDR2 FQNNGV. The CDR3 DNA sequence: TGTGCCAGCAGCTTCAGGGGGGGTGAATACGAGCAGTACTTC. Translation: CASSFRGGEYEQYF. The whole variable domain, remainder taken from reference TRBV11-2 and TRBJ2-7, is EAGVAQSPRYKIIEKRQSVAFWCNPISGHATLYWYQQILGQGPKLLIQFQNNGVVDDSQLPKDRFSAERLKGVDSTLKIQPAKLEDSAVYLCASSFRGGEYEQYFGPGTRLTVT.

The J gene is TRBJ2-7, the V gene TRBV28; 12 nucleotides match TRBD2. The CDR3 spans 18 residues. V shed 4 bases and J 3 bases; nucleotides not matched to a gene: 13. Germline CDR1 and CDR2: MDHEN and SYDVKM. The chain's CDR3 is CASSWGPPSGRAVYEQYF. The CDR3 region has the DNA TGTGCCAGCAGTTGGGGCCCCCCTAGCGGGAGGGCCGTCTACGAGCAGTACTTC.

CDR3 sequence (DNA): TGCGCCAGCAGCTTGGTGTCTAGCGGGGAAGAGACCCAGTACTTC. Translating gives CASSLVSSGEETQYF. This chain joins TRBV5-1 and TRBJ2-5; 9 bases align to TRBD2. Trimming took 0 bases from V and 3 from J; bases not matched to a gene: 3. The CDR3 is made up of 15 amino acids. CDR1 and CDR2 from the germline V gene are SGHRS and YFSETQ.

The chain combines TRBV18 with TRBJ1-5; D gene ambiguous. The CDR3 covers 17 residues. From germline, CDR1 is KGHSH and CDR2 LQKENI. Trimming removed 3 bases from V and 4 bases from J, with 19 bases in between. CDR3 loop: CASSPVGRRLGNQPQHF. CDR3 coding DNA: TGTGCCAGCTCACCGGTTGGCAGGCGTTTGGGTAATCAGCCCCAGCATTTT.

The chain recombines TRBV28 with TRBJ2-5; 13 bases match TRBD2. The CDR3 is 18 amino acids. Germline V gene sequence: CDR1 MDHEN, CDR2 SYDVKM. V dropped 5 bases and J dropped 2; count of bases not matched to a gene: 11. The CDR3 nucleotides read TGTGCCAGCAGTCAACTAGCGGGAGGGCCGAGGAGTCAAGAGACCCAGTACTTC. Amino acids: CASSQLAGGPRSQETQYF.

J is TRBJ2-1 and V is TRBV9; D not certain. The CDR3 is 16 amino acids. V was trimmed by 3 bases and J by 2 bases, leaving 15 bases between them. CDR1 SGDLS and CDR2 YYNGEE come from the germline V gene. The CDR3 DNA reads TGTGCCAGCAGCGGGAGTTTAGGAAGCCCCTACAATGAGCAGTTCTTC. Translation gives CASSGSLGSPYNEQFF.

The rearrangement joins TRBV7-2 to TRBJ2-3; possibly TRBD1 for D (6 bases). The CDR3 covers 15 residues. The V gene lost 5 bases and the J gene lost 9 bases, with 21 bases spanning the gap. Germline CDR1 is SGHTA and CDR2 is FQGNSA. Here the CDR3 DNA reads TGTGCCAGCAGCAGGGATTACAGGGTTTCAGGGACGCAGTATTTT. Translating it yields CASSRDYRVSGTQYF.

J is TRBJ2-1 and V is TRBV7-3; TRBD1 agrees at 8 bases. Per the germline V gene, CDR1 is SGHTA and CDR2 is FQGTGA. The CDR3 is made up of 16 amino acids. The ends lost 4 bases at V and 3 bases at J; junction bases unmatched: 8. CDR3 sequence reads: CASSSRTGRNYNEQFF. In DNA form, the CDR3 reads TGTGCCAGCAGCTCCCGGACAGGGCGCAACTACAATGAGCAGTTCTTC.

The V and J genes are TRBV27 and TRBJ2-3, with D possibly called TRBD1 or TRBD2 (5 bases each). This CDR3 has 17 residues. V lost 5 bases and J lost 0, with 18 bases in between. Germline loops: CDR1 MNHEY, CDR2 SMNVEV (reference sequence). CDR3 coding DNA: TGTGCCAGCAGTATTCCCGGGGCTTCCCTTAGCACAGATACGCAGTATTTT. It encodes CASSIPGASLSTDTQYF.

The V call is TRBV4-3, the J call TRBJ2-4, with TRBD2 matching over 16 bases. There are 19 residues in the CDR3. J lost 3 bases, V lost 2 bases, and 7 bases had no gene match. Germline V gene data show CDR1 as LGHNA and CDR2 as YSLEER. CDR3 loop: CASSQSGLAGGPVKNIQYF. The CDR3 DNA is TGCGCCAGCAGCCAATCGGGACTAGCGGGAGGGCCTGTCAAAAACATTCAGTACTTC.

Regarding this clone: Other DNA sequences of this sample code for an identical CDR3. This CDR3 is CASSAGTNEKLFF. CDR3 coding DNA: TGTGCCAGCTCGGCCGGGACTAATGAAAAACTGTTTTTT. The chain joins TRBV18 to TRBJ1-4; D remains ambiguous. The CDR3 runs to 13 residues. V was cut by 6 bases and J by 2 bases, with 7 bases left in between. From germline, CDR1 is KGHSH and CDR2 LQKENI.

This clone occurred a few times. J is TRBJ1-5 and V is TRBV28; D call uncertain. The CDR3 has 16 residues. Deletions cut 5 bases from V and 0 bases from J, with 14 bases between. Germline CDR1 reads MDHEN; CDR2 reads SYDVKM. CDR3 sequence reads: CASSPPYGYSNQPQHF. The CDR3 bases are TGTGCCAGCAGTCCCCCGTACGGCTATAGCAATCAGCCCCAGCATTTT.

The CDR3 DNA sequence: TGCGCCAGCAGCTTGGTACAGGGGAGCACTGAAGCTTTCTTT. As protein: CASSLVQGSTEAFF. The chain combines TRBV5-1 with TRBJ1-1, with TRBD1 identical over 7 bases. Germline V gives CDR1 SGHRS, CDR2 YFSETQ. This CDR3 comprises 14 residues. V shed 0 bases, J shed 4 bases, and the junction held 3 bases outside the gene matches. The variable domain in full, completed from reference TRBV5-1 and TRBJ1-1, reads KAGVTQTPRYLIKTRGQQVTLSCSPISGHRSVSWYQQTPGQGLQFLFEYFSETQRNKGNFPGRFSGRQFSNSRSEMNVSTLELGDSALYLCASSLVQGSTEAFFGQGTRLTVV.

This chain joins TRBV11-2 and TRBJ2-3; the D gene is possibly TRBD2 (5 bases). Germline V gene sequence: CDR1 SGHAT, CDR2 FQNNGV. V was shortened by 2 bases and J by 2 bases, with 14 bases between the two germline ends. This CDR3 comprises 16 residues. As DNA, the CDR3 is TGTGCCAGCAGCTTAAACGCTAGCCCCTACACAGATACGCAGTATTTT. Encoded protein: CASSLNASPYTDTQYF.

The rearrangement links TRBV5-1 to TRBJ2-7, with 11 positions matching TRBD2. The CDR3 sequence is 16 residues long. Germline assignment: CDR1 SGHRS and CDR2 YFSETQ. V was clipped by 4 bases and J by 4 bases; unmatched bases: 10. The CDR3 bases are TGCGCCAGCAGCCCGGGACTAGCGGACCCAGGATACGAGCAGTACTTC. The encoded protein is CASSPGLADPGYEQYF.

The chain joins TRBV30 to TRBJ2-7, with D perhaps TRBD1 (5 bases). Germline CDR1 reads GTSNPN; CDR2 reads SVGIG (reference sequence). The CDR3 consists of 13 residues. Trimming stripped 4 bases from V and 2 bases from J, with 12 bases between. DNA for the CDR3: TGTGCCTGGAACGAAGGGGCCGCCTACGAGCAGTACTTC. This sequence encodes CAWNEGAAYEQYF.

The rearrangement links TRBV11-3 to TRBJ2-3; TRBD2 aligns across 10 bases. Per germline, CDR1 SGHNT and CDR2 YENEEA. J was trimmed by 6 bases and V by 5 bases; bases with no gene match: 8. CDR3 length equals 15 residues. CDR3 loop: CASSVTSGRADTQYF. CDR3 nucleotide sequence: TGTGCCAGCAGCGTGACTAGCGGGCGGGCCGATACGCAGTATTTT.

The rearrangement links TRBV18 to TRBJ2-7, with a weak D call TRBD2 (6 bases). V shed 4 bases and J shed 5 bases, with 18 bases lying between them. The CDR3 loop spans 15 amino acids. From germline, CDR1 is KGHSH and CDR2 LQKENI. CDR3 region: CASSRSAGTLDEQYF. The DNA for the CDR3 is TGTGCCAGCTCACGGTCGGCAGGGACTCTGGACGAGCAGTACTTC.

The V gene is TRBV29-1, the J gene TRBJ2-1; D gene uncertain. This CDR3 is 12 amino acids long. Germline V gene data show CDR1 as SQVTM and CDR2 as ANQGSEA. Trimming cost V 6 bases and J 3 bases, with 9 bases left between them. CDR3: CSVRVSYNEQFF. The CDR3 region has the DNA TGCAGCGTCCGGGTCAGCTACAATGAGCAGTTCTTC.

The V and J genes are TRBV4-2 and TRBJ2-7; D unclear. The CDR3 is 13 amino acids. V lost 2 bases, J lost 4 bases, and 9 bases lay in between. Germline CDR1 LGHNA, CDR2 YNFKEQ. The CDR3 DNA reads TGTGCCAGCAGCCAATCGGTCGGGTACGAGCAGTACTTC. As protein: CASSQSVGYEQYF.

V is TRBV5-1 and J is TRBJ2-3; TRBD1 matches 10 bases. Losses at the gene ends were 4 bases for V and 1 base for J; bases not matched to a gene: 9. There are 17 residues in the CDR3. Germline assignment: CDR1 SGHRS and CDR2 YFSETQ. The CDR3: CASSAWTGGFGTDTQYF. The CDR3 coding sequence is TGCGCCAGCAGCGCCTGGACAGGGGGGTTCGGCACAGATACGCAGTATTTT.